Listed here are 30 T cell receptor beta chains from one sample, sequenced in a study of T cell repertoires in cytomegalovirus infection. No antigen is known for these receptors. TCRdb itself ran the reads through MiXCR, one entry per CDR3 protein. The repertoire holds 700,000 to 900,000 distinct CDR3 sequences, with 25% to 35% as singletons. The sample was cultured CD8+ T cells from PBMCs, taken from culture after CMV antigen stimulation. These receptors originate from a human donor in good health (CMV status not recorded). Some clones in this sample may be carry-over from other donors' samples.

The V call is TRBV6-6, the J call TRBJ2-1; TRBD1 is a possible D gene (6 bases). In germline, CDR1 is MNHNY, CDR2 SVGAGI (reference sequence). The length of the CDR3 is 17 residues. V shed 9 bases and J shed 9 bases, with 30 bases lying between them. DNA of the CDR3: TGTGCCAGTGCCATACTTGATCGACAGGAGGAGAGAAGTGAGCAGTTCTTC. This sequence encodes CASAILDRQEERSEQFF.

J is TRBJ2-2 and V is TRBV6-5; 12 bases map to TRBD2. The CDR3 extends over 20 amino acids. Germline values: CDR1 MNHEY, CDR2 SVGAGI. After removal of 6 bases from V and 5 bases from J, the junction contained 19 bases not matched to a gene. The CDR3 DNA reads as TGTGCCAGCAGACCGATATCCTTCTCGACTAGCGGGGGTTTGACCGGGGAGCTGTTTTTT. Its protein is CASRPISFSTSGGLTGELFF.

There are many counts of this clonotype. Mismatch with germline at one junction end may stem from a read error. The chain's CDR3 is CASSYSTDLGSF. Here the CDR3 DNA reads TGTGCCAGCAGTTACTCAACTGATCTAGGGTCTTTT. The V gene is TRBV6-2 or TRBV6-3, the J gene TRBJ1-1; D gene uncertain. CDR3 length: 12 residues. Germline V CDR1 and CDR2: MNHEY, SVGEGT.

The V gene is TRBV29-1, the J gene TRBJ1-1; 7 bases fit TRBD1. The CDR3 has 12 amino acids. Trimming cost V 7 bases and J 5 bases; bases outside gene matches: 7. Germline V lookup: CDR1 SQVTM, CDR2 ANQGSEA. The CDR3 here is CSALTGATEAFF. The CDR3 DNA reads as TGCAGCGCCTTAACAGGGGCTACTGAAGCTTTCTTT.

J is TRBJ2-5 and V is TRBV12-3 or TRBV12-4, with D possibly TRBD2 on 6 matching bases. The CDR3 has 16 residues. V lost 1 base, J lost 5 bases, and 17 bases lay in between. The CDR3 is CASSLDRGTSLETQYF. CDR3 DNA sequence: TGTGCCAGCAGTTTAGATCGGGGTACTAGCTTGGAGACCCAGTACTTC.

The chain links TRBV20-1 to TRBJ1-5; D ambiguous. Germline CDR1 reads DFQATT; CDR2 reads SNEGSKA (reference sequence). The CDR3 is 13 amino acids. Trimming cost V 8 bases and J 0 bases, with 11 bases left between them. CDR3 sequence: CSCSDGSNQPQHF. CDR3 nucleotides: TGCAGTTGCTCGGACGGTAGCAATCAGCCCCAGCATTTT.

CDR3 sequence reads: CASSSPKQAGTEAFF. As DNA, the CDR3 is TGTGCCAGCAGCTCGCCGAAACAGGCCGGGACTGAAGCTTTCTTT. V is TRBV7-9 and J is TRBJ1-1; a weak D match, TRBD1 (5 bases). V was pared by 4 bases and J by 5 bases, with 17 bases between. The CDR3 totals 15 residues. CDR1 SEHNR and CDR2 FQNEAQ come from the germline V gene (reference sequence).

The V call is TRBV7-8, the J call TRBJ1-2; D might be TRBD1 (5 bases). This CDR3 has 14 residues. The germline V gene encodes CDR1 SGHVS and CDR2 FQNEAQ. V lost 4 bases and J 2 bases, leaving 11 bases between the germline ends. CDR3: CASSWIGTNYGYTF. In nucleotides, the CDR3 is TGTGCCAGCAGCTGGATAGGGACCAACTATGGCTACACCTTC.

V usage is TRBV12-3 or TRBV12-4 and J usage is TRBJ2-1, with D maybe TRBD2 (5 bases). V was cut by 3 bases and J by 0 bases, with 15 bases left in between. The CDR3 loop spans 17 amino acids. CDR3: CASSFESGLGSYNEQFF. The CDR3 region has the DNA TGTGCCAGCAGTTTCGAGAGCGGTCTGGGCTCCTACAATGAGCAGTTCTTC.

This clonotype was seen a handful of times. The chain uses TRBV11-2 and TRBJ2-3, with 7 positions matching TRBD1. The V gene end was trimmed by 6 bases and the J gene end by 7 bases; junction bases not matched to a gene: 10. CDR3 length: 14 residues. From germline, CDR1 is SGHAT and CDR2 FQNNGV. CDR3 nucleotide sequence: TGTGCCAGCAGTGAGACAGGGAATACGAATACGCAGTATTTT. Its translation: CASSETGNTNTQYF.

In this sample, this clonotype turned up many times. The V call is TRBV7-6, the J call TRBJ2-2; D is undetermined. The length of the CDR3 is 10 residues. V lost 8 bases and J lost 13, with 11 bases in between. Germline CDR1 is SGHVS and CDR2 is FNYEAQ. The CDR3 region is CASGKEWLFF. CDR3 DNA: TGTGCCAGCGGAAAAGAGTGGCTGTTTTTT.

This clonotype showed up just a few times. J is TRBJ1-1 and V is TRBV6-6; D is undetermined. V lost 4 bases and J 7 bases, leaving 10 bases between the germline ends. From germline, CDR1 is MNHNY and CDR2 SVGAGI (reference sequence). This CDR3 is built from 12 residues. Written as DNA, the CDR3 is TGTGCCAGCAGTTCCAACAGCTTTGAAGCTTTCTTT. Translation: CASSSNSFEAFF.

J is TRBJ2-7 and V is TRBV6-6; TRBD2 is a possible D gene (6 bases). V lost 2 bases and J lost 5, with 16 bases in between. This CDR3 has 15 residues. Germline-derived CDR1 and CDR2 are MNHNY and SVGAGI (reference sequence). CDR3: CASSYGLALVDEQYF. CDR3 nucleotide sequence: TGTGCCAGCAGTTACGGGCTAGCGCTGGTCGACGAGCAGTACTTC.

CDR3 coding DNA: TGTGCCAGCAGCATCTGGCGGGGGGCTCACACCGGGGAGCTGTTTTTT. Residues: CASSIWRGAHTGELFF. The chain is built from TRBV13 and TRBJ2-2; 8 nucleotides align to TRBD2. The CDR3 runs to 16 residues. V was pared by 5 bases and J by 3 bases, with 8 bases of the junction left unmatched. Germline loops: CDR1 PRHDT, CDR2 FYEKMQ (reference sequence).

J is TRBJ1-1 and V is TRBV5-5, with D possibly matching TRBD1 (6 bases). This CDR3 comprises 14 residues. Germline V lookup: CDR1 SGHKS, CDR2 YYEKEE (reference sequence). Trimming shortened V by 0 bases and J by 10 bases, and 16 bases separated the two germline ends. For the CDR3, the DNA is TGTGCCAGCAGCTTGGTGCTGGGGGCGCTTGGAGCTTTCTTT. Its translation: CASSLVLGALGAFF. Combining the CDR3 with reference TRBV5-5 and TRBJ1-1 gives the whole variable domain DAGVTQSPTHLIKTRGQQVTLRCSPISGHKSVSWYQQVLGQGPQFIFQYYEKEERGRGNFPDRFSARQFPNYSSELNVNALLLGDSALYLCASSLVLGALGAFFGQGTRLTVV.

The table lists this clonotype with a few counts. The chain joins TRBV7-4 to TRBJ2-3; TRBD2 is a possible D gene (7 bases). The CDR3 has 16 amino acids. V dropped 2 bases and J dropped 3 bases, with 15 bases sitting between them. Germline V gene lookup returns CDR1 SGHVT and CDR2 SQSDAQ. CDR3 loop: CASSLLEGGGTDTQYF. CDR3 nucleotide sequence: TGTGCCAGCAGCTTATTGGAGGGAGGGGGTACAGATACGCAGTATTTT. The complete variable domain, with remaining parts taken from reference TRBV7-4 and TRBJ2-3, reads GAGVSQSPRYKVAKRGRDVALRCDSISGHVTLYWYRQTLGQGSEVLTYSQSDAQRDKSGRPSGRFSAERPERSVSTLKIQRTEQGDSAVYLCASSLLEGGGTDTQYFGPGTRLTVL.

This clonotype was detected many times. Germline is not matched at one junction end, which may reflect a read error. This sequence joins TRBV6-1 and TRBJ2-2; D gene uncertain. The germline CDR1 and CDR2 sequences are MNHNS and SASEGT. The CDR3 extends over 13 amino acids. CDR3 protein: CASSEANTGELFF. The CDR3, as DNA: TGTGCCAGTAGTGAAGCAAACACCGGGGAGCTGTTTTTT.

The CDR3 protein is CASSVNRGRPPYNEQFF. CDR3 in DNA: TGTGCCAGCAGCGTAAACAGGGGGCGCCCCCCCTACAATGAGCAGTTCTTC. The V and J genes are TRBV9 and TRBJ2-1; 9 positions match TRBD1. CDR1 and CDR2 (germline): SGDLS, YYNGEE. The J segment lost 2 bases and the V segment lost 1 base, leaving 7 bases of the junction unmatched. The CDR3 covers 17 residues.

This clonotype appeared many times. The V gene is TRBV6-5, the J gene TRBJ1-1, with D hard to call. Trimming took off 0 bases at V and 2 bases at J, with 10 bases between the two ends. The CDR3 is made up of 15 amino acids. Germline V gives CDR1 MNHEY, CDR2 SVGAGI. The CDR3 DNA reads TGTGCCAGCAGTTACTCGTTAAGCAGTAACACTGAAGCTTTCTTT. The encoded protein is CASSYSLSSNTEAFF.

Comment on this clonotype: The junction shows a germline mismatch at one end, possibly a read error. The CDR3 bases are TGTGTCAGCAGCTTGAGCGTGTTGCCGGGACAGGGTTACAATGAGCAGTTCTTC. Its protein product is CVSSLSVLPGQGYNEQFF. The chain recombines TRBV11-3 with TRBJ2-1, with 9 bases identical to TRBD1. CDR1 and CDR2 (germline): SGHNT, YENEEA. The CDR3 contains 18 residues.

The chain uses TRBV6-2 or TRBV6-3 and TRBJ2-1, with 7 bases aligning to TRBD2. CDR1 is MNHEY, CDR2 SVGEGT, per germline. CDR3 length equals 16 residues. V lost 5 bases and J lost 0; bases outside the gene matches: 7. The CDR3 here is CASSRLAAYSYNEQFF. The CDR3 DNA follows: TGTGCCAGCAGTCGGCTAGCGGCTTACTCCTACAATGAGCAGTTCTTC.

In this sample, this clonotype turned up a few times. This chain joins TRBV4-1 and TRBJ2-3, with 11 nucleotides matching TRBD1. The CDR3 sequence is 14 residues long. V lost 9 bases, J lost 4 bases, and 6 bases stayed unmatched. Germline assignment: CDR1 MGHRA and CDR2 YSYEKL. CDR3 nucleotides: TGCGCCAGTCGAGGACAGGGGGCCCCAGATACGCAGTATTTT. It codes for CASRGQGAPDTQYF.

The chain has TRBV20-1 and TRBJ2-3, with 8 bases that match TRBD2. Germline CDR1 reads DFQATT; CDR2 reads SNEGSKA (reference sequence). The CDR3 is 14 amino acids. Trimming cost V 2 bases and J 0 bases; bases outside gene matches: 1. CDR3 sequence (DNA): TGCAGTGCTAGAACTAGCGGTAGCACAGATACGCAGTATTTT. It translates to CSARTSGSTDTQYF.

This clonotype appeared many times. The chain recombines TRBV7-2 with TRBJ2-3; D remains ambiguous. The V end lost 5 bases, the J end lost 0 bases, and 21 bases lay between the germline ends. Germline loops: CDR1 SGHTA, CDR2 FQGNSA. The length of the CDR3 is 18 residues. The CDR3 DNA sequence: TGTGCCAGCAGCGCTATTCAATATCAATGGCCTAGCACAGATACGCAGTATTTT. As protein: CASSAIQYQWPSTDTQYF.

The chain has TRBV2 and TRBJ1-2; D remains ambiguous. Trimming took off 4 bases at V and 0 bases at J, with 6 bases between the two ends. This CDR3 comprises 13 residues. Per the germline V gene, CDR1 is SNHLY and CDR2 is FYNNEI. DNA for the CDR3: TGTGCCAGCAGTGTCAGTCCTAACTATGGCTACACCTTC. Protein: CASSVSPNYGYTF. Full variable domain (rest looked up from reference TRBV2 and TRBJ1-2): EPEVTQTPSHQVTQMGQEVILRCVPISNHLYFYWYRQILGQKVEFLVSFYNNEISEKSEIFDDQFSVERPDGSNFTLKIRSTKLEDSAMYFCASSVSPNYGYTFGSGTRLTVV.

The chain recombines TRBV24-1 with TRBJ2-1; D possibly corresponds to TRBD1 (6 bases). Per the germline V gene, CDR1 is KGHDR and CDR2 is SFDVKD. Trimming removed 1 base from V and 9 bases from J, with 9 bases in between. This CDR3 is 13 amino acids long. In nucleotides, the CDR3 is TGTGCCACCAGTGATTTAATAGGGGGTGAGCAGTTCTTC. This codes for CATSDLIGGEQFF.

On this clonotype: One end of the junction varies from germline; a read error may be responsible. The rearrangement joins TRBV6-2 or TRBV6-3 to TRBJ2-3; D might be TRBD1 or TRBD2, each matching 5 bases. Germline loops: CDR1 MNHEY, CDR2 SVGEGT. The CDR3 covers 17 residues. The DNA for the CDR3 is TGTGCCAGCAGTTACTCGAGAGGGGCCCTTAGCACAGATGCGCAGTATTTT. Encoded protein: CASSYSRGALSTDAQYF.

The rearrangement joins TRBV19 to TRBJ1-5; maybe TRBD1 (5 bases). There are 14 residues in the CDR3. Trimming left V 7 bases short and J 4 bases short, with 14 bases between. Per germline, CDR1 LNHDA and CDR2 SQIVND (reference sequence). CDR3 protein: CASNWDGPNQPQHF. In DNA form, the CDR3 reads TGTGCCAGTAATTGGGACGGTCCAAATCAGCCCCAGCATTTT.

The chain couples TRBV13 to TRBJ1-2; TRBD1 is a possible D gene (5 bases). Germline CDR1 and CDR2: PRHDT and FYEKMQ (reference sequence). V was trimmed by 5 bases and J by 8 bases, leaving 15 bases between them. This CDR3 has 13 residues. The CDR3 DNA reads TGTGCCAGCAGCGCTGGGGACCTCGCCGGCTACACCTTC. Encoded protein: CASSAGDLAGYTF.

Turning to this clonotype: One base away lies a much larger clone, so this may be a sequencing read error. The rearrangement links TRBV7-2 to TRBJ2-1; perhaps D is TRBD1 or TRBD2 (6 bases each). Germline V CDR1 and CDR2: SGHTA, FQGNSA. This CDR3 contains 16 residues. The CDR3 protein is CASNLNSGAQPREQFF. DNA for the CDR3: TGTGCCAGCAACTTAAATTCGGGGGCGCAGCCTCGGGAGCAGTTCTTC.